This TCR beta chain originates from a study of post-analysis software for immune sequencing data. TCR beta cDNA libraries had unique molecular identifiers. TCRdb fed the PCR reads into MiXCR, producing one record per CDR3 protein. Of about 770,000 distinct CDR3 sequences listed, about 43% were seen once; the top ten hold 4% to 5%. The CDR3 is 14 residues long. J lost 2 bases, V lost 6 bases, and 7 bases had no gene match. Germline V lookup: CDR1 MNHEY, CDR2 SMNVEV (reference sequence). As regards this clonotype: What it binds is unknown.

The study, taken as a whole, reports: Controls' normalized Chao1 diversity significantly exceeded that of multiple sclerosis patients. TRBV5-6, TRBV5-1 and TRBV20-1 were among a few TRBV segments more frequent in patients than controls.

The rearrangement joins TRBV27 to TRBJ2-7, with 7 positions matching TRBD1. The sequence was collected from a girl aged 10-17 years with multiple sclerosis. The sequenced material came from blood. CDR3 coding DNA: TGTGCCAGCAGACGCCGGGACAGCGCCTACGAGCAGTACTTC. Protein sequence: CASRRRDSAYEQYF.